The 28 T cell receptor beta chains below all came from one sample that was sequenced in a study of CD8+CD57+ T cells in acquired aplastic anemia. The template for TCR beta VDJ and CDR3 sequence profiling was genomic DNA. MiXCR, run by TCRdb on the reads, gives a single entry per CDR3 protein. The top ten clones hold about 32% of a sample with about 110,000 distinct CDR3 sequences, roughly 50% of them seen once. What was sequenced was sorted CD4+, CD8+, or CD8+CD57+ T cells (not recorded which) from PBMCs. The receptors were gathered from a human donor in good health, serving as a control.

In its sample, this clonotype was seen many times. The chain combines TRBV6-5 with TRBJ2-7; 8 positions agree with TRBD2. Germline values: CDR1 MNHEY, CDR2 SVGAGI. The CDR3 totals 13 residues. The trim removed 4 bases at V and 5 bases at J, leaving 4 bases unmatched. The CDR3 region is CASSLSGGNEQYF. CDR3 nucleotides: TGTGCCAGCAGTTTGAGCGGGGGAAACGAGCAGTACTTC.

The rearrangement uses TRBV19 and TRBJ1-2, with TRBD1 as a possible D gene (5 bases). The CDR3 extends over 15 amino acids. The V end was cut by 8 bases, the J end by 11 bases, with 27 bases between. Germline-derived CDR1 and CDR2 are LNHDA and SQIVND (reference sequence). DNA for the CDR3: TGTGCCAGTCATATTGCCGGGGCTGCTAAAATGCGGTACACCTTC. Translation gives CASHIAGAAKMRYTF.

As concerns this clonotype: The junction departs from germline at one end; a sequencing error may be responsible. The CDR3 sequence: CSVELMALTGELLF. CDR3 nucleotide sequence: TGCAGCGTTGAACTCATGGCGCTCACCGGGGAGCTGCTTTTT. The chain is built from TRBV29-1 and TRBJ2-2; D is perhaps TRBD2 (5 bases). The CDR3 loop spans 14 amino acids. Germline V lookup: CDR1 SQVTM, CDR2 ANQGSEA.

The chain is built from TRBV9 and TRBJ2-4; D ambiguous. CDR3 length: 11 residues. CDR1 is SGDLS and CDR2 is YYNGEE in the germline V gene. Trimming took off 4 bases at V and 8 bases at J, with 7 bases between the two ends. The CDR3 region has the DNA TGTGCCAGCAGCAGCAGGTACATTCAGTACTTC. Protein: CASSSRYIQYF.

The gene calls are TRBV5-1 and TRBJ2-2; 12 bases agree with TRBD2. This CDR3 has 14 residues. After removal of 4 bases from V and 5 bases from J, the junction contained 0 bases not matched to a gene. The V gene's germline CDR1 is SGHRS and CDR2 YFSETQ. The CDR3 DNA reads TGCGCCAGCAGCCTAGCGGGGGGGACCGGGGAGCTGTTTTTT. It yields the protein CASSLAGGTGELFF.

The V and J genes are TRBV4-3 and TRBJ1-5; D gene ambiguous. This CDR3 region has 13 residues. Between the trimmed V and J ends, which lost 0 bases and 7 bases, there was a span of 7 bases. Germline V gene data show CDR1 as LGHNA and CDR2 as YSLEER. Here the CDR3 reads CASSQEEGQPQHF. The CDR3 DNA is TGCGCCAGCAGCCAAGAAGAAGGACAGCCCCAGCATTTT.

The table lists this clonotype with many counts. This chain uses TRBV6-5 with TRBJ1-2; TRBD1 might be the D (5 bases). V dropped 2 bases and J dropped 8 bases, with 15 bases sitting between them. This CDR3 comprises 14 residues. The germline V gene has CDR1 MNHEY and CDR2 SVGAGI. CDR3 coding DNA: TGTGCCAGCAGTTACACAGGATCTCATGGAGGCTACACCTTC. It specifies CASSYTGSHGGYTF.

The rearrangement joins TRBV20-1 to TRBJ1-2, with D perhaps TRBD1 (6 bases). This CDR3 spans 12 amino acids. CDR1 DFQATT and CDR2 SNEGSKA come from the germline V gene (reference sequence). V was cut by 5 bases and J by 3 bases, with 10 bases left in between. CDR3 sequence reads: CSAEYRDYGYTF. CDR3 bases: TGCAGTGCTGAGTACAGGGACTATGGCTACACCTTC.

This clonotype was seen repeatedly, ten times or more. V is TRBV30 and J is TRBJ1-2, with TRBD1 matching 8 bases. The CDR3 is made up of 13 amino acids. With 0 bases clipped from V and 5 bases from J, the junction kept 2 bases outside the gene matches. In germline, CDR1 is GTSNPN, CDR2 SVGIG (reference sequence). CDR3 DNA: TGTGCCTGGAGTGTCGGACAGGGATATGGCTACACCTTC. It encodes CAWSVGQGYGYTF.

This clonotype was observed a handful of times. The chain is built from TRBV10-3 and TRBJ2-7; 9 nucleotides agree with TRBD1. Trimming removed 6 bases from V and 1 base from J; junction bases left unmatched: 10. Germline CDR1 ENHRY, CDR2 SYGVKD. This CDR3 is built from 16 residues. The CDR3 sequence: CAIRTQGQGTSYEQYF. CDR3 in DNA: TGTGCCATCAGGACCCAGGGACAGGGCACTTCCTACGAGCAGTACTTC.

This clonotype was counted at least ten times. The CDR3 is CSVEGQNPNTEAFF. DNA of the CDR3: TGCAGCGTTGAGGGACAGAATCCGAACACTGAAGCTTTCTTT. The V call is TRBV29-1, the J call TRBJ1-1; 7 bases agree with TRBD1. CDR3 size: 14 residues. The germline CDR1 and CDR2 sequences are SQVTM and ANQGSEA. The ends lost 3 bases at V and 1 base at J; junction bases unmatched: 5. The full variable domain, rest sourced from reference TRBV29-1 and TRBJ1-1, is SAVISQKPSRDICQRGTSLTIQCQVDSQVTMMFWYRQQPGQSLTLIATANQGSEATYESGFVIDKFPISRPNLTFSTLTVSNMSPEDSSIYLCSVEGQNPNTEAFFGQGTRLTVV.

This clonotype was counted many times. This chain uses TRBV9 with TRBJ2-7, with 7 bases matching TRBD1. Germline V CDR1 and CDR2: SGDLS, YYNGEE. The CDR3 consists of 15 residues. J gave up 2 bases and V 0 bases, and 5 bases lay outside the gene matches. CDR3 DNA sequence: TGTGCCAGCAGCGTAGCGACAGGGCGAACCTACGAGCAGTACTTC. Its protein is CASSVATGRTYEQYF.

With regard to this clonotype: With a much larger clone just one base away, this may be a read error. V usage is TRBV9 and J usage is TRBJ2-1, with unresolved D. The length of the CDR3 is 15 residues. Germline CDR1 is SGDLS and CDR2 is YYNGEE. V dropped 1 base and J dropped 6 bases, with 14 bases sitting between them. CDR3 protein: CASSVFNSDRNEQFF. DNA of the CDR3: TGTGCCAGCAGCGTATTTAATTCAGACCGCAATGAGCAGTTCTTC. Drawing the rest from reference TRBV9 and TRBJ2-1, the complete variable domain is DSGVTQTPKHLITATGQRVTLRCSPRSGDLSVYWYQQSLDQGLQFLIQYYNGEERAKGNILERFSAQQFPDLHSELNLSSLELGDSALYFCASSVFNSDRNEQFFGPGTRLTVL.

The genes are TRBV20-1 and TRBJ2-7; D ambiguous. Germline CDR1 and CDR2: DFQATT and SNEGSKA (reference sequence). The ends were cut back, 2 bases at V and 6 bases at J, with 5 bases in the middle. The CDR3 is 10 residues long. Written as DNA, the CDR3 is TGCAGTGCTAGAAGTTCCGAGCAGTACTTC. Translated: CSARSSEQYF.

The CDR3 nucleotides are TGTGCCAGCAGCCCTCCGGACAGGTTCACCGGGGAGCTGTTTTTT. Translation: CASSPPDRFTGELFF. This rearrangement joins TRBV3-1 to TRBJ2-2; 7 bases map to TRBD1. Germline loops: CDR1 LGHDT, CDR2 YNNKEL (reference sequence). The CDR3 consists of 15 residues. J was trimmed by 4 bases and V by 4 bases; bases with no gene match: 6. Combining the CDR3 with reference TRBV3-1 and TRBJ2-2 gives the whole variable domain DTAVSQTPKYLVTQMGNDKSIKCEQNLGHDTMYWYKQDSKKFLKIMFSYNNKELIINETVPNRFSPKSPDKAHLNLHINSLELGDSAVYFCASSPPDRFTGELFFGEGSRLTVL.

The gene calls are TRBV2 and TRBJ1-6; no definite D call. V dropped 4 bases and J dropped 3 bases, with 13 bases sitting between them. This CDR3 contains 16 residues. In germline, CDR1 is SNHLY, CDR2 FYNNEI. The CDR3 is CASSGSSRGYNSPLHF. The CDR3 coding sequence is TGTGCCAGCAGTGGATCGAGTCGGGGCTATAATTCACCCCTCCACTTT.

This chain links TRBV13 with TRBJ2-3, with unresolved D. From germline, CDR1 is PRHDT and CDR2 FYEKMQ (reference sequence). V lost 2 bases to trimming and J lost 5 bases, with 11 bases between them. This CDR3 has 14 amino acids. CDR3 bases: TGTGCCAGCAGCTTAACCGCTAGGAGAGATACGCAGTATTTT. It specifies CASSLTARRDTQYF. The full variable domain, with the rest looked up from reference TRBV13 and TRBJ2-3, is AAGVIQSPRHLIKEKRETATLKCYPIPRHDTVYWYQQGPGQDPQFLISFYEKMQSDKGSIPDRFSAQQFSDYHSELNMSSLELGDSALYFCASSLTARRDTQYFGPGTRLTVL.

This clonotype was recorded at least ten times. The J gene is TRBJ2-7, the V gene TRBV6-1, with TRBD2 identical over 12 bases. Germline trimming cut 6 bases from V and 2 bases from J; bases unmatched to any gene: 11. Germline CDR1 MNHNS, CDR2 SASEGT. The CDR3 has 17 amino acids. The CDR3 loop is CASSNTLPSGGAYEQYF. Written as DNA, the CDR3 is TGTGCCAGCAGCAACACCCTCCCTAGCGGGGGGGCCTACGAGCAGTACTTC.

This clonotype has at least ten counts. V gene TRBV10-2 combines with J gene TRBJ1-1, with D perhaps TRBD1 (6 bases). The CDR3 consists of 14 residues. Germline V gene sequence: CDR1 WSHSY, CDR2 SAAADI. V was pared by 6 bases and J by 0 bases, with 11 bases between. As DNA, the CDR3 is TGCGCCAGCAGCACCCCAGGGGTGAACACTGAAGCTTTCTTT. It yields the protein CASSTPGVNTEAFF.

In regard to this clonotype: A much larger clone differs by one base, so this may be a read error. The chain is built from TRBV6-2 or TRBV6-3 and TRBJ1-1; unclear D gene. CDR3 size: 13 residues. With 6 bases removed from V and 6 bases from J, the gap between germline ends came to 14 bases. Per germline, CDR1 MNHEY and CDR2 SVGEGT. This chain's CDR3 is CASRHHGEAEAFF. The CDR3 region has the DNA TGTGCCAGCAGACACCATGGGGAGGCTGAAGCTTTCTTT.

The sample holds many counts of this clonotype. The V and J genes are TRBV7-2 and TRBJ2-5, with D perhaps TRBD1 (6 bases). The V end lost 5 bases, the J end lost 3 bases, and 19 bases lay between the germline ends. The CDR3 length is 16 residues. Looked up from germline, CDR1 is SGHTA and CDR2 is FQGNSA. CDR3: CASSQSLGRGEETQYF. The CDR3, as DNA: TGTGCCAGCAGCCAGTCCCTCGGCAGGGGAGAAGAGACCCAGTACTTC.

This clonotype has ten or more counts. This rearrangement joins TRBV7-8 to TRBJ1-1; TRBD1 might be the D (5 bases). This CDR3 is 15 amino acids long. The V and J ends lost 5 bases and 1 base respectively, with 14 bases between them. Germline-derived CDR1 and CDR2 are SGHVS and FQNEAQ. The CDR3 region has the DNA TGTGCCAGCAGCCCTTATGGGGACGGGAACACTGAAGCTTTCTTT. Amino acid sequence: CASSPYGDGNTEAFF.

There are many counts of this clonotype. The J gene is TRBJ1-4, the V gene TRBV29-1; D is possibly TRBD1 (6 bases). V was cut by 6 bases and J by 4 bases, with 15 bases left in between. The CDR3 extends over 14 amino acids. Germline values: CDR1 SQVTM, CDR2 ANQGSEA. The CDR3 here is CSVETGFGNEKLFF. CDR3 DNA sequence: TGCAGCGTCGAAACAGGGTTCGGTAATGAAAAACTGTTTTTT.

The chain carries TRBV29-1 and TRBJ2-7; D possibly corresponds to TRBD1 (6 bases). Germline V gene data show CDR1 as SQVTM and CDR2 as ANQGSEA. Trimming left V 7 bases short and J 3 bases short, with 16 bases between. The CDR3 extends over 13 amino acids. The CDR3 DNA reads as TGCAGCGCTCTGACAGGCGTAAGCTACGAGCAGTACTTC. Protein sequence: CSALTGVSYEQYF.

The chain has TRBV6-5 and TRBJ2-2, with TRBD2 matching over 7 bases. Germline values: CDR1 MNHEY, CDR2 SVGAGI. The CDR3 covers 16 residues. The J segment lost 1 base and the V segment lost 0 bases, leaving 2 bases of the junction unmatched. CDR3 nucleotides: TGTGCCAGCAGTTACTCCGGGGGGATGAACACCGGGGAGCTGTTTTTT. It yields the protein CASSYSGGMNTGELFF.

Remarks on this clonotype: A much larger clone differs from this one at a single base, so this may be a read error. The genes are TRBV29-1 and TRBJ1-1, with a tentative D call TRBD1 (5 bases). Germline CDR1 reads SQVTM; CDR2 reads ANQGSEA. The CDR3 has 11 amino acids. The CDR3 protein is CTIIRVTEAFF. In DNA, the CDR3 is TGCACAATTATCAGGGTCACTGAAGCTTTCTTT.

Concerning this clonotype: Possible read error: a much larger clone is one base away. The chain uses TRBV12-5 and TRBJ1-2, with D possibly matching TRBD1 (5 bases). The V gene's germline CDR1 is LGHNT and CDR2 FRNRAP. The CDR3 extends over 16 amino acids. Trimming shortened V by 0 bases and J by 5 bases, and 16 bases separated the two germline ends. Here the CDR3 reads CASGLVAGQGYYGYTF. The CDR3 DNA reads TGTGCTAGTGGTTTGGTAGCCGGCCAGGGTTATTATGGCTACACCTTC. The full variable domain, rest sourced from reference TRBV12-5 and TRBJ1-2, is DARVTQTPRHKVTEMGQEVTMRCQPILGHNTVFWYRQTMMQGLELLAYFRNRAPLDDSGMPKDRFSAEMPDATLATLKIQPSEPRDSAVYFCASGLVAGQGYYGYTFGSGTRLTVV.

The DNA of the CDR3 is TGTGCCACCAGCAGAGACCGACAGGGGAACACCATATATTTT. Amino acids: CATSRDRQGNTIYF. This rearrangement joins TRBV15 to TRBJ1-3; TRBD1 aligns across 8 bases. J lost 7 bases, V lost 0 bases, and 2 bases had no gene match. Germline-derived CDR1 and CDR2 are LNHNV and YYDKDF (reference sequence). This CDR3 contains 14 residues.